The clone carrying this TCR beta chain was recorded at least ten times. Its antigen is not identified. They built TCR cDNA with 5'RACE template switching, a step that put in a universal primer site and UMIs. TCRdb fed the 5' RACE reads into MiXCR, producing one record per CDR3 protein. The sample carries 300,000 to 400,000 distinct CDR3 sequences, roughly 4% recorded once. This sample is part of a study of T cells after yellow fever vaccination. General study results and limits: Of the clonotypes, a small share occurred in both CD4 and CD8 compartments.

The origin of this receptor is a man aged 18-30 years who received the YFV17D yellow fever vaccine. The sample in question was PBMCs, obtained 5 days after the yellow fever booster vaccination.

CDR3 DNA: TGTGCCAGCAGCCCCGTTAGCGGGGGGTACGAGCAGTACTTC. It specifies CASSPVSGGYEQYF. The chain couples TRBV7-2 to TRBJ2-7; 10 bases fit TRBD2. V lost 5 bases, J lost 4 bases, and 5 bases stayed unmatched. The CDR3 is 14 residues long. From germline, CDR1 is SGHTA and CDR2 FQGNSA.